This TCR beta chain was profiled in a study of T cells in Graves' hyperthyroidism and ophthalmopathy (dated by TCRdb to between 2017 and 2020). For context, the study as a whole: Peripheral blood samples were taken at initial diagnosis, before any treatment was given. To identify distinguishing TCR V-J signatures, a discovery cohort of about 95 patients was used, comprising some 45 with Graves' ophthalmopathy and around 60 with stable Graves' hyperthyroidism. Prospective prediction of ophthalmopathy was tested in an independent validation cohort consisting of roughly 19 hyperthyroidism patients and approximately 16 patients who later progressed to ophthalmopathy. The 75 to 100 discovery patients were divided at random into training and test sets in a 7:3 ratio. In addition, the study compared T-cell repertoires in thyroid tissue and in blood from about six Graves' hyperthyroidism patients. After blood sampling, hyperthyroidism patients were treated with methimazole at a starting dose of 30 mg daily, and ophthalmopathy patients were treated with high-dose intravenous methylprednisolone. According to the paper, TCR Vbeta CDR3 sequencing was carried out on 135 peripheral blood samples, which came from more than 40 ophthalmopathy, 75 to 80 hyperthyroidism and some 17 progressor patients.

General conclusions and limits of the study: Most expanded thyroid clonotypes (frequency above 0.001) were also detected in blood, suggesting blood repertoires may reflect thyroid immune responses. In validation, the model predicted progression to ophthalmopathy with approximately 70% sensitivity and approximately 78% specificity, a median of 6.5 months before onset. No statistical method was used to set the sample size in advance, and investigators knew the group allocation. Ophthalmopathy was separated from stable hyperthyroidism by a 13 V-J signature model, with just over 85% sensitivity and roughly 81% specificity obtained in cross-validation and 80%/75% obtained in testing.

From the cysteine up to the phenylalanine, the CDR3 has a length of 15 residues. Just CDR3 DNA is preserved here, 45 bases in frame from base 1. The germline V gene yields MGHRA for CDR1 and YSYEKL for CDR2. V was cut back by 5 bases and J by 7 bases, leaving a gap of 20 bases between them. A note on this clonotype: Its antigen has not been determined. Base qualities are not provided; no much larger clone lies one nucleotide away.

Ophthalmopathy patients had moderately to severely active disease, with a Clinical Activity Score of 3 or more, a NOSPECS grade of 4 or more, and a disease duration of less than 3 months. Any patient with an uncontrolled infection, another autoimmune disease, pregnancy or lactation was excluded. Diagnoses relied on clinical symptoms, serum thyroxine and TRAb, thyroid ultrasound and orbital computed tomography. PBMCs were separated from about 10 ml of fresh peripheral blood using Ficoll-Paque density gradient centrifugation. Total RNA was extracted using Trizol reagent, and RNA quality was assessed on an Agilent 2100 Bioanalyzer. The TCR beta CDR3 regions were amplified from RNA transcripts. A first-round RT-PCR of the TCR CDR3 used the HTBI primer set with the Qiagen OneStep RT-PCR kit. The libraries were constructed in a second round of multiplex PCR and then size-selected and purified. Sequencing of the libraries was done on an Illumina HiSeq2000 using paired-end 100 bp reads. The original methods were these. Raw data were processed with SOAPnuke, discarding reads with adapters, uncalled bases, mean Phred below 15, or no exact constant-primer or identifier match. COPE v1.2.5 was used to merge the high-quality paired reads, and each unique nucleotide sequence was defined as a clonotype. MiTCR v1.1 was used to align clonotypes to the IMGT TRBV, TRBD and TRBJ reference segments. Analysis was restricted to V-J combinations with a frequency above 0.0001, which covered approximately 99% of repertoires. A TCS score was defined as the ratio between F50 (clonal expansion) and ExV (chaos), using BLOSUM62-based TCRdist between CDR3 peptides within each V-J. Welch's t-statistics and random forest reduced 500 to 550 V-J features to 10 to 15, which were used in a naive Bayes classifier (R e1071). TCRdb applied fastp at Q25 and MiXCR to the public reads, then kept only in-frame beta chains. Every distinct CDR3 protein forms one entry, paired with its most common genes and DNA. Clone size and V and J calls follow TCRdb, not the original study. A total of around 690,000 distinct CDR3 sequences appear in this sample, less than 25% of them only once. 34% of the sample is held by the ten biggest clonotypes.

What was sequenced was blood. The chain was built from TRBV4-1 and TRBJ1-2; a weak D assignment points to TRBD1 (5 bases agree). This sequence was found in a man under 40 with Graves' ophthalmopathy. The DNA is TGCGCCAGCAGCACATTTACCGGGACTGACATTGGCTACACCTTC. This encodes CASSTFTGTDIGYTF.